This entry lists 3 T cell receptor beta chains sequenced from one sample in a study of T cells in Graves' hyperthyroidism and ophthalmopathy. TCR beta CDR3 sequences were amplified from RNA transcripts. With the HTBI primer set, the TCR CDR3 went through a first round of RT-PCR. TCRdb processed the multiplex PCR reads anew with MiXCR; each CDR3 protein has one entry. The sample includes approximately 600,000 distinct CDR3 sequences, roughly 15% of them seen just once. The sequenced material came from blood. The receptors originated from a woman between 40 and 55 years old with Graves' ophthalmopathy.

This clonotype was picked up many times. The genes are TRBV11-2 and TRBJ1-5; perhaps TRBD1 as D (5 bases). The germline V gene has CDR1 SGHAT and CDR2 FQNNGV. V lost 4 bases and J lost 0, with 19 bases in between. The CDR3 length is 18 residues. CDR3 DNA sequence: TGTGCCAGCAGCTCTACCACGGGGGACGTAGTTAGCAATCAGCCCCAGCATTTT. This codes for CASSSTTGDVVSNQPQHF.

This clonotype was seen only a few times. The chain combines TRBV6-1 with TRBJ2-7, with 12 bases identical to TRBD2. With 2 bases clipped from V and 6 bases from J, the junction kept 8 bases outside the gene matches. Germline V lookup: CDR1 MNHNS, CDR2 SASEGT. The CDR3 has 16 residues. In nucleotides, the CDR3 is TGTGCCAGCAGTGAAACTCGACTAGCGGGAGTTCTCGAGCAGTACTTC. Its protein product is CASSETRLAGVLEQYF.

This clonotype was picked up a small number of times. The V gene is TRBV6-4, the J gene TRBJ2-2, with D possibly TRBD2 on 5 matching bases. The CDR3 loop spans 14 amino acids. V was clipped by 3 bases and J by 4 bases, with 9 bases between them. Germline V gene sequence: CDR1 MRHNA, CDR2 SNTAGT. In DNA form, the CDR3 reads TGTGCCAGCAGTGAGAGGGCGGGCACCGGGGAGCTGTTTTTT. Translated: CASSERAGTGELFF.